This T cell receptor (beta chain) was captured in a study of blood T cells in healthy people across ages. V was cut by 4 bases and J by 9 bases, with 13 bases left in between. The CDR3 length is 13 residues. Per germline, CDR1 LGHDT and CDR2 YNNKEL (reference sequence). Notes on the study in general: Diversity of TCR beta per million T cells declined in a roughly linear way with age.

The use of a sample-barcoded 5' primer and a J-beta primer mix characterized a second PCR of roughly 7 to 11 cycles. Using its own MiXCR run on the 5' RACE reads, TCRdb lists one record per CDR3 protein. The table records around 1,500,000 distinct CDR3 sequences, around 42% of them present only once. A note on this clonotype: Antigen specificity is unknown.

The sample comprised blood. The chain joins TRBV3-1 to TRBJ2-1; D unclear. This TCR was recovered from a woman under 30 in good health. For the CDR3, the DNA is TGTGCCAGCAGCCTCCTGTTAATGGGTGAGCAGTTCTTC. It encodes CASSLLLMGEQFF.